The clone carrying this TCR beta chain was counted between two and nine times. Its antigen remains unknown. The sample is drawn from a study of T cells in Graves' hyperthyroidism and ophthalmopathy. Study-wide points: Also found in blood were most expanded thyroid clonotypes above 0.001.

The germline V and J ends were trimmed by 3 bases and 5 bases, with 18 bases remaining between them. The V gene's germline CDR1 is LGHNA and CDR2 YSLEER. The CDR3 is 16 amino acids. Amplified TCR beta CDR3 regions derived from RNA transcripts. HTBI primers were used for first-round RT-PCR of the TCR CDR3. TCRdb processed the multiplex PCR reads anew with MiXCR; each CDR3 protein has one entry. The sample has some 600,000 distinct CDR3 sequences; over 11% are singletons. Material: blood. The chain employs TRBV4-3 and TRBJ2-3; possible D gene TRBD2, 8 bases. The receptor's source is a woman aged 25 to 39 with Graves' hyperthyroidism that later progressed to Graves' ophthalmopathy. CDR3 protein: CASSHTGLAGGDTQYF. The CDR3 nucleotides are TGCGCCAGCAGCCATACCGGACTAGCAGGGGGAGATACGCAGTATTTT.